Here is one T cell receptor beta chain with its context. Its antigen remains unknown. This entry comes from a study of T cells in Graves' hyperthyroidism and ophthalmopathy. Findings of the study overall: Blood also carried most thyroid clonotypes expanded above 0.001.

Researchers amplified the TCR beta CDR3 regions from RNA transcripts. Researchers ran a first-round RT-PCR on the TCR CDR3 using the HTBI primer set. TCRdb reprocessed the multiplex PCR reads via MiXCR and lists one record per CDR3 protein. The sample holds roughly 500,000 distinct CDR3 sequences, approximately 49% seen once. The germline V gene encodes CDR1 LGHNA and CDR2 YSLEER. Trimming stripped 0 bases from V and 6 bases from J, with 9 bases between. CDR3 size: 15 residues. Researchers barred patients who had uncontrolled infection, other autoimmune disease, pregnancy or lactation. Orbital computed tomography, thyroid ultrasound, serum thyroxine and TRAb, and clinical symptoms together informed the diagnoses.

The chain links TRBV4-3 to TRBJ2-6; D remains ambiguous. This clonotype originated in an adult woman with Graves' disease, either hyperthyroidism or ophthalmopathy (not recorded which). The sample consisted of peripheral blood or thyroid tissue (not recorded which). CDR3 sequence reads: CASSQDVGSANVLTF. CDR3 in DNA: TGCGCCAGCAGCCAAGATGTCGGGTCGGCCAACGTCCTGACTTTC.